This TCR beta chain was retrieved from a study of T cells after posttransplantation cyclophosphamide. Points from the study as a whole: Later blood repertoires were often dominated by clones from the donor CD8+ memory compartment. Tissue-infiltrating T cells from skin or gut overlapped little with blood T cells. TRB clonality was highly associated with recipient CMV seropositivity and reactivation.

The protocol was immunoSEQ multiplex PCR, while the TCRdb copy is restricted to in-frame clones and leaves out a portion. Among about 53,000 clones listed, about 82% were seen once. The CDR3 totals 15 residues. With 1 base removed from V and 2 bases from J, the gap between germline ends came to 13 bases. The germline V gene encodes CDR1 SGHRS and CDR2 YFSETQ. With respect to this clone: Its antigen is undetermined.

Material: PBMCs. This clonotype was sampled from a man between 25 and 39 years old with a blood cancer, CMV-positive, and with a related stem cell donor. The chain has TRBV5-1 and TRBJ2-7; maybe TRBD2 (5 bases). In DNA form, the CDR3 reads TGCGCCAGCAGCTTGATGCCCCGGGGTCCCTACGAGCAGTACTTC. Translated, it gives CASSLMPRGPYEQYF.